Listed below are T cell receptor beta chains from one sample, sequenced in a study of OX40 agonist ivuxolimab in advanced cancers. The method was immunoSEQ multiplex PCR; TCRdb's version includes in-frame clones alone and lacks a portion of them. The table records about 19,000 clones, approximately 78% of them present only once. Sample: CD4+ or CD8+ T cells sorted from blood, taken in a trial of the OX40 agonist ivuxolimab. Receptors originate from an adult with an advanced solid tumor such as melanoma, head and neck, liver or kidney cancer. Each CDR3 is given with its conserved first and last residue. Clone size is not always given. Where it is, it says once, few, many or a class for expanded clones.

CDR3: CASRLAKQGAYEQYF; size: NA; J: TRBJ2-7; V: TRBV19
CDR3: CASSSRRRANNEQFF; size: NA; J: TRBJ2-1; V: TRBV7-8
CDR3: CASSHKLLRGTYEQYF; size: NA; J: TRBJ2-7; V: TRBV5-4
CDR3: CASSIGGGNTEAFF; size: NA; J: TRBJ1-1; V: TRBV19
CDR3: CASSKPGHMKGKQAFF; size: once; J: TRBJ1-1; V: TRBV5-1
CDR3: CASSQGRMNTEAFF; size: NA; J: TRBJ1-1; V: TRBV4-1
CDR3: CASSLRGIYNSPLHF; size: NA; J: TRBJ1-6; V: TRBV5-6
CDR3: CASRTLGGQGPYEQYF; size: NA; J: TRBJ2-7; V: TRBV2
CDR3: CASSLLVGQGEQYF; size: NA; J: TRBJ2-7; V: TRBV27
CDR3: CASSQTGTNTEAFF; size: NA; J: TRBJ1-1; V: TRBV4-1
CDR3: CASSLDSAGRGENEQFF; size: NA; J: TRBJ2-1; V: TRBV5-6
CDR3: CASSEVVVGNEQFF; size: NA; J: TRBJ2-1; V: TRBV6-1
CDR3: CASSTGTGPYYEQYF; size: NA; J: TRBJ2-7; V: TRBV18
CDR3: CASSPNSPSSYEQYF; size: NA; J: NA; V: TRBV27
CDR3: CASSQLEGFPYEQYF; size: NA; J: TRBJ2-7; V: TRBV14
CDR3: CASSLSGMGLSYEQYF; size: NA; J: TRBJ2-7; V: TRBV27
CDR3: CASSLQGVAEAFF; size: NA; J: TRBJ1-1; V: TRBV27
CDR3: CASSQRGAGTGLADTQYF; size: NA; J: TRBJ2-3; V: TRBV4-1
CDR3: CASRSGSNQPQHF; size: NA; J: TRBJ1-5; V: TRBV27
CDR3: CASSELGSSYEQYF; size: NA; J: TRBJ2-7; V: TRBV6-1
CDR3: CASSQDPLAGYLEQYF; size: NA; J: TRBJ2-7; V: TRBV4-2
CDR3: CASSGETVNNEQFF; size: NA; J: TRBJ2-1; V: TRBV19
CDR3: CASSHWGEIYNSPLHF; size: NA; J: TRBJ1-6; V: TRBV11-2
CDR3: CASSQEPAGDYYGYTF; size: NA; J: TRBJ1-2; V: TRBV4-3
CDR3: CASSMGLAGGEQFF; size: NA; J: TRBJ2-1; V: TRBV13
CDR3: CASSIGTAAYEQYF; size: medium-sized; J: TRBJ2-7; V: TRBV19
CDR3: CASSFNYRSYNEQFF; size: NA; J: TRBJ2-1; V: TRBV5-8
CDR3: CASSPQLSSYNSPLHF; size: NA; J: TRBJ1-6; V: TRBV9
CDR3: CASIGFWVSRTAREKLFF; size: NA; J: TRBJ1-4; V: TRBV5-8
CDR3: CASSLGTGNYGYTF; size: NA; J: TRBJ1-2; V: TRBV5-1
CDR3: CASSYTNTEAFF; size: NA; J: TRBJ1-1; V: TRBV19
CDR3: CASSGRDRLDTQYF; size: NA; J: TRBJ2-3; V: TRBV19
CDR3: CASSSLEYNEQFF; size: NA; J: TRBJ2-1; V: TRBV27
CDR3: CASSLASIYEQYF; size: once; J: TRBJ2-7; V: TRBV7-6
CDR3: CASSFVTASSTDTQYF; size: NA; J: TRBJ2-3; V: TRBV27
CDR3: CASSAEDRVRNEKLFF; size: medium-sized; J: TRBJ1-4; V: TRBV6-1
CDR3: CSVEEATGLNTGELFF; size: NA; J: TRBJ2-2; V: TRBV29-1
CDR3: CASSSLGGGYDTQYF; size: few; J: TRBJ2-3; V: TRBV5-1